These 22 T cell receptor beta chains were all obtained from the same sample, sequenced in a study of cytomegalovirus exposure and HLA in healthy donors. The method was immunoSEQ multiplex PCR; TCRdb's version includes in-frame clones alone and lacks a portion of them. The top ten clones hold 5.5% to 7% of a sample with about 98,000 clones, approximately 84% of them seen once. Material for sequencing was PBMCs. The receptors originated from a man aged 18-30 years in good health and CMV-seropositive.

The chain joins TRBV6-5 to TRBJ2-5, with 12 positions matching TRBD2. The CDR3 has 15 amino acids. After removal of 6 bases from V and 4 bases from J, the junction contained 6 bases not matched to a gene. Germline CDR1 and CDR2: MNHEY and SVGAGI. CDR3 nucleotide sequence: TGTGCCAGCAGCCGGACTAGCGGGGTCGGAGAGACCCAGTACTTC. Translating gives CASSRTSGVGETQYF.

This sequence joins TRBV4-1 and TRBJ2-1, with 9 nucleotides matching TRBD1. The V segment lost 6 bases and the J segment 11 bases; nucleotides outside the gene matches: 11. Germline assignment: CDR1 MGHRA and CDR2 YSYEKL. The CDR3 extends over 14 amino acids. Written as DNA, the CDR3 is TGCGCCAGCAGACCGGGACAGGGTGGCTTTAAGCAGTTCTTC. This translates into CASRPGQGGFKQFF.

The chain couples TRBV6-1 to TRBJ2-4, with D possibly TRBD2 on 7 matching bases. The CDR3 is 15 residues long. CDR1 and CDR2 from the germline V gene are MNHNS and SASEGT. V dropped 0 bases and J dropped 6 bases, with 12 bases sitting between them. CDR3 amino acids: CASSEAGGGGNIQYF. The DNA for the CDR3 is TGTGCCAGCAGTGAAGCGGGGGGCGGGGGAAACATTCAGTACTTC.

This clone has more than one count but fewer than ten. The rearrangement links TRBV11-2 to TRBJ1-2, with D perhaps TRBD1 (5 bases). Trimming pared 4 bases from V and 6 bases from J, leaving 12 bases between. Germline-derived CDR1 and CDR2 are SGHAT and FQNNGV. The CDR3 totals 13 residues. CDR3 loop: CASSWGGVNGYTF. DNA of the CDR3: TGTGCCAGCAGCTGGGGGGGTGTTAATGGCTACACCTTC. The variable domain in full, completed from reference TRBV11-2 and TRBJ1-2, reads EAGVAQSPRYKIIEKRQSVAFWCNPISGHATLYWYQQILGQGPKLLIQFQNNGVVDDSQLPKDRFSAERLKGVDSTLKIQPAKLEDSAVYLCASSWGGVNGYTFGSGTRLTVV.

V gene TRBV7-6 combines with J gene TRBJ1-3; a possible D gene is TRBD1 (6 bases). This CDR3 contains 17 residues. With 5 bases removed from V and 0 bases from J, the gap between germline ends came to 17 bases. CDR1 is SGHVS, CDR2 FNYEAQ, per germline. The CDR3 sequence is CASSLTLDRSSGNTIYF. The CDR3 DNA reads TGTGCCAGCAGCCTTACCCTCGACAGGAGCTCTGGAAACACCATATATTTT.

The chain has TRBV19 and TRBJ1-1, with D tentatively TRBD1 (5 bases). The CDR3 length is 14 residues. V dropped 10 bases and J dropped 2 bases, with 17 bases sitting between them. CDR1 LNHDA and CDR2 SQIVND come from the germline V gene (reference sequence). CDR3 residues: CATRAGQGNTEAFF. The CDR3 region has the DNA TGTGCCACCCGGGCCGGGCAGGGTAACACTGAAGCTTTCTTT.

V is TRBV28 and J is TRBJ2-7; TRBD2 is a possible D gene (5 bases). CDR3 length equals 11 residues. Trimming stripped 7 bases from V and 4 bases from J, with 8 bases between. CDR1 and CDR2 (germline): MDHEN, SYDVKM. The CDR3 loop is CASNGKYEQYF. CDR3 DNA sequence: TGTGCCAGCAACGGGAAGTACGAGCAGTACTTC.

In nucleotides, the CDR3 is TGCGCCAGCAGCTTGGACCCTAGCGGGAGCAGCTACGAGCAGTACTTC. Its translation is CASSLDPSGSSYEQYF. The chain couples TRBV5-1 to TRBJ2-7, with 10 bases aligning to TRBD2. Germline V gene sequence: CDR1 SGHRS, CDR2 YFSETQ. V shed 0 bases and J 3 bases; nucleotides not matched to a gene: 6. This CDR3 comprises 16 residues.

The chain has TRBV6-5 and TRBJ2-5; D ambiguous. Germline CDR1 is MNHEY and CDR2 is SVGAGI. This CDR3 region has 13 residues. Trimming shortened V by 6 bases and J by 2 bases, and 10 bases separated the two germline ends. This CDR3 reads CASRPTSQETQYF. CDR3 DNA: TGTGCCAGCAGGCCGACATCTCAAGAGACCCAGTACTTC.

This clone occurred once. The chain employs TRBV29-1 and TRBJ2-7; D is unresolved. The CDR3 is 11 amino acids. Trimming removed 5 bases at V and 2 bases at J, with 7 bases between. Germline V gives CDR1 SQVTM, CDR2 ANQGSEA. The DNA of the CDR3 is TGCAGCGTTTCACTCACCTACGAGCAGTACTTC. It specifies CSVSLTYEQYF.

The chain has TRBV28 and TRBJ2-7, with 11 bases that match TRBD2. V lost 5 bases and J lost 2; bases outside the gene matches: 5. This CDR3 spans 15 amino acids. Germline assignment: CDR1 MDHEN and CDR2 SYDVKM. The CDR3 spells CASSLGTSGAYEQYF. CDR3 nucleotide sequence: TGTGCCAGCAGTCTCGGGACTAGCGGTGCCTACGAGCAGTACTTC. Supplemented by reference TRBV28 and TRBJ2-7, the full variable domain reads DVKVTQSSRYLVKRTGEKVFLECVQDMDHENMFWYRQDPGLGLRLIYFSYDVKMKEKGDIPEGYSVSREKKERFSLILESASTNQTSMYLCASSLGTSGAYEQYFGPGTRLTVT.

This clone was observed a handful of times. The chain uses TRBV11-2 and TRBJ1-6, with D uncertain. Germline values: CDR1 SGHAT, CDR2 FQNNGV. The CDR3 length is 12 residues. Trimming took 3 bases from V and 8 from J, leaving 5 bases between them. CDR3: CASSFSDSPLHF. The CDR3 DNA follows: TGTGCCAGCAGCTTCTCCGATTCACCCCTCCACTTT.

V usage is TRBV27 and J usage is TRBJ2-1; the match to TRBD2 covers 11 bases. Germline V gene sequence: CDR1 MNHEY, CDR2 SMNVEV (reference sequence). Trimming took 3 bases from V and 4 from J; bases not matched to a gene: 5. The CDR3 contains 16 residues. The CDR3 loop is CASSFRTSGFYNEQFF. CDR3 coding DNA: TGTGCCAGCAGTTTTAGGACTAGCGGGTTTTACAATGAGCAGTTCTTC.

Here the CDR3 reads CASSLEADGNSASYEQYF. The CDR3 DNA reads as TGTGCCAGCAGTTTGGAGGCTGACGGTAATTCAGCCTCCTACGAGCAGTACTTC. This chain uses TRBV28 with TRBJ2-7, with D perhaps matching TRBD2 (5 bases). V was trimmed by 3 bases and J by 0 bases, leaving 21 bases between them. This CDR3 has 18 residues. Germline-derived CDR1 and CDR2 are MDHEN and SYDVKM.

The rearrangement joins TRBV5-1 to TRBJ2-7; 11 bases are a match to TRBD2. The length of the CDR3 is 16 residues. Germline V lookup: CDR1 SGHRS, CDR2 YFSETQ. Trimming at V came to 4 bases and at J to 3 bases, leaving 9 bases not matched to a gene. In DNA form, the CDR3 reads TGCGCCAGCAGCGACGATAGCGGGAGGGGGAACTACGAGCAGTACTTC. This sequence encodes CASSDDSGRGNYEQYF.

CDR3 sequence (DNA): TGTGCCAGCAGCCCCCTGGTGGGACTAGCGGGGGGGCCAGATACGCAGTATTTT. Amino acid sequence: CASSPLVGLAGGPDTQYF. The J gene is TRBJ2-3, the V gene TRBV7-9, with 16 bases that match TRBD2. The CDR3 is 18 amino acids. V lost 5 bases to trimming and J lost 4 bases; unmatched junction nucleotides: 9. The germline CDR1 and CDR2 sequences are SEHNR and FQNEAQ (reference sequence). The full variable domain, with the rest looked up from reference TRBV7-9 and TRBJ2-3, is DTGVSQNPRHKITKRGQNVTFRCDPISEHNRLYWYRQTLGQGPEFLTYFQNEAQLEKSRLLSDRFSAERPKGSFSTLEIQRTEQGDSAMYLCASSPLVGLAGGPDTQYFGPGTRLTVL.

The CDR3 DNA sequence: TGTGCCAGCAGCCCCCTTTGGAGTTCCTACGAGCAGTACTTC. This sequence encodes CASSPLWSSYEQYF. The genes are TRBV7-2 and TRBJ2-7; no definite D call. The germline V gene encodes CDR1 SGHTA and CDR2 FQGNSA. CDR3 length: 14 residues. Trimming pared 5 bases from V and 1 base from J, leaving 12 bases between.

This clone showed up just a few times. The rearrangement uses TRBV10-2 and TRBJ1-1, with a weak D call TRBD1 (5 bases). CDR3 size: 15 residues. V was shortened by 6 bases and J by 5 bases, with 19 bases between the two germline ends. Looked up from germline, CDR1 is WSHSY and CDR2 is SAAADI. The DNA of the CDR3 is TGCGCCAGCAGGGGTATTTTATTGGGGCAAACTGAAGCTTTCTTT. Protein product: CASRGILLGQTEAFF.

The CDR3 spells CASSHRVHNEKLFF. The CDR3 region has the DNA TGTGCCAGTAGCCACAGGGTGCATAATGAAAAACTGTTTTTT. V and J are TRBV19 and TRBJ1-4; D perhaps matches TRBD1 (6 bases). Germline V gene data show CDR1 as LNHDA and CDR2 as SQIVND (reference sequence). The germline V and J ends were trimmed by 6 bases and 4 bases, with 12 bases remaining between them. The length of the CDR3 is 14 residues. Using reference TRBV19 and TRBJ1-4 for the parts outside the CDR3, the full variable domain is DGGITQSPKYLFRKEGQNVTLSCEQNLNHDAMYWYRQDPGQGLRLIYYSQIVNDFQKGDIAEGYSVSREKKESFPLTVTSAQKNPTAFYLCASSHRVHNEKLFFGSGTQLSVL.

This chain joins TRBV28 and TRBJ1-3; TRBD1 aligns across 10 bases. Trimming at V came to 8 bases and at J to 2 bases, leaving 9 bases not matched to a gene. This CDR3 has 16 amino acids. CDR1 and CDR2 from the germline V gene are MDHEN and SYDVKM. CDR3 DNA sequence: TGTGCCAGCTCCGACCCGGGGACAGGGGCTGGAAACACCATATATTTT. Its protein is CASSDPGTGAGNTIYF.

The V gene is TRBV27, the J gene TRBJ1-1; tentative D call: TRBD1 (6 bases). V shed 5 bases and J shed 7 bases, with 11 bases lying between them. The CDR3 is made up of 12 amino acids. From germline, CDR1 is MNHEY and CDR2 SMNVEV (reference sequence). The CDR3 bases are TGTGCCAGCAGTCGGACAGAAAGTGAAGCTTTCTTT. It yields the protein CASSRTESEAFF.

The rearrangement uses TRBV1 and TRBJ1-6; the D call of TRBD1 is as the table states it, not checked on the DNA. TRBV1 is recorded as a pseudogene. CDR3 size: 16 residues. CDR3 sequence: CTSSQETDRGYSPLHF. For the CDR3, the DNA is TGCACCAGCAGCCAGGAAACGGACAGGGGGTATTCACCCCTCCACTTT.